A single sample is the source of the 26 T cell receptor beta chains below, sequenced in a study of blood T cells in healthy people across ages. Through a sample-barcoded 5' primer and a J-beta primer mix, a second PCR was run for 7 to 11 cycles. TCRdb reprocessed the 5' RACE reads via MiXCR and lists one record per CDR3 protein. The sample has around 850,000 distinct CDR3 sequences, about 36% seen once. The sample was blood. The receptor set was obtained from a man aged 18 to 29 in good health.

The chain employs TRBV20-1 and TRBJ1-1; unclear D gene. Trimming pared 0 bases from V and 5 bases from J, leaving 13 bases between. This CDR3 contains 14 residues. Per the germline V gene, CDR1 is DFQATT and CDR2 is SNEGSKA (reference sequence). Here the CDR3 reads CSARDQAERTEAFF. The CDR3, as DNA: TGCAGTGCTAGAGATCAAGCGGAGAGGACTGAAGCTTTCTTT.

As concerns this clonotype: One end of the junction varies from germline; a read error may be responsible. The chain employs TRBV5-1 and TRBJ1-6, with D perhaps matching TRBD1 (6 bases). Germline assignment: CDR1 SGHRS and CDR2 YFSETQ. The CDR3 runs to 17 residues. The CDR3 nucleotides are TGCGCCAGCAGCTTGGACAGGGAGGGGGTTTGGAATTCACCCTTCCACTTT. Protein: CASSLDREGVWNSPFHF.

This clonotype has a count of ten or more. Relative to the germline gene, one junction end is altered; a read error may explain this. The chain links TRBV12-3 or TRBV12-4 to TRBJ1-5, with D perhaps matching TRBD1 (6 bases). This CDR3 comprises 16 residues. CDR3 nucleotides: TGTGCCAGCAGCTCAAGCAGGGGAGAGGGCAATCATCCCCAGCATTTT. It yields the protein CASSSSRGEGNHPQHF.

This chain links TRBV7-2 with TRBJ2-3; 7 positions match TRBD2. The CDR3 is 12 amino acids. Unmatched junction bases numbered 6, after V lost 11 bases and J lost 4 bases. Germline CDR1 SGHTA, CDR2 FQGNSA. The CDR3 loop is CAGGVGPDTQYF. CDR3 DNA: TGTGCCGGGGGGGTAGGCCCAGATACGCAGTATTTT.

This clonotype came up many times. DNA for the CDR3: TGTGCCAGCAGTTTATTAAGGACAGGGGGGCTCAATGAGCAGTTCTTC. It encodes CASSLLRTGGLNEQFF. The rearrangement links TRBV27 to TRBJ2-1; TRBD1 matches at 10 bases. The CDR3 covers 16 residues. V gave up 1 base and J gave up 6 bases; unmatched junction bases: 6. Germline CDR1 is MNHEY and CDR2 is SMNVEV (reference sequence).

This clonotype was counted a few times. The chain links TRBV15 to TRBJ2-1; a possible D gene is TRBD1 (6 bases). The CDR3 consists of 14 residues. The germline V gene has CDR1 LNHNV and CDR2 YYDKDF (reference sequence). Trimming took off 3 bases at V and 5 bases at J, with 11 bases between the two ends. The CDR3 protein is CATSRATGHNEQFF. Written as DNA, the CDR3 is TGTGCCACCAGCAGGGCAACAGGGCACAATGAGCAGTTCTTC.

The chain is built from TRBV5-1 and TRBJ1-1; no reliable D call. V dropped 8 bases and J dropped 1 base, with 15 bases sitting between them. The CDR3 spans 14 residues. Germline CDR1 SGHRS, CDR2 YFSETQ. The CDR3: CARTGGRRNTEAFF. In nucleotides, the CDR3 is TGCGCCAGGACTGGAGGACGGCGGAACACTGAAGCTTTCTTT.

This clonotype was picked up many times. J is TRBJ1-5 and V is TRBV20-1; no firm D call. CDR3 length equals 19 residues. Germline V gene sequence: CDR1 DFQATT, CDR2 SNEGSKA (reference sequence). Trimming pared 3 bases from V and 0 bases from J, leaving 24 bases between. Written as DNA, the CDR3 is TGCAGTGCTAGCGGACTCACAAAAAATCGTGCCGGTAGCAATCAGCCCCAGCATTTT. Amino acid sequence: CSASGLTKNRAGSNQPQHF.

The rearrangement links TRBV6-1 to TRBJ2-7; D not certain. This CDR3 spans 13 amino acids. Per germline, CDR1 MNHNS and CDR2 SASEGT. The V end was cut by 6 bases, the J end by 7 bases, with 16 bases between. Here the CDR3 DNA reads TGTGCCAGCAGGGGTAGACCACTCAATGAGCAGTACTTC. Its translation: CASRGRPLNEQYF.

This clonotype was picked up many times. The rearrangement uses TRBV20-1 and TRBJ2-5; no firm D call. The CDR3 loop spans 9 amino acids. Deletions cut 6 bases from V and 5 bases from J, with 4 bases between. Per the germline V gene, CDR1 is DFQATT and CDR2 is SNEGSKA (reference sequence). For the CDR3, the DNA is TGCAGTGCAAAGGAGACCCAGTACTTC. Translating it yields CSAKETQYF.

This clonotype was recorded many times. V is TRBV28 and J is TRBJ2-6; 7 positions match TRBD1. The CDR3 spans 13 residues. From germline, CDR1 is MDHEN and CDR2 SYDVKM. V shed 10 bases and J 2 bases; nucleotides not matched to a gene: 2. CDR3 protein: CATDRAGANVLTF. The CDR3, as DNA: TGTGCCACCGACAGGGCTGGGGCCAACGTCCTGACTTTC.

This clonotype was observed a few times. The rearrangement links TRBV27 to TRBJ2-3, with TRBD1 matching over 7 bases. Looked up from germline, CDR1 is MNHEY and CDR2 is SMNVEV (reference sequence). The CDR3 has 16 amino acids. The V gene end was trimmed by 6 bases and the J gene end by 2 bases; junction bases not matched to a gene: 11. CDR3 protein: CASSPLRDRDTDTQYF. The CDR3 bases are TGTGCCAGCAGCCCTTTACGGGACAGAGACACAGATACGCAGTATTTT.

The V gene is TRBV20-1, the J gene TRBJ1-1; D unresolved. The V gene lost 4 bases and the J gene lost 2 bases, with 11 bases spanning the gap. Germline V CDR1 and CDR2: DFQATT, SNEGSKA (reference sequence). This CDR3 region has 13 residues. The CDR3 here is CSATPRPNTEAFF. DNA for the CDR3: TGCAGTGCTACCCCACGCCCCAACACTGAAGCTTTCTTT.

This clonotype was counted only a few times. This chain joins TRBV4-3 and TRBJ1-2; 7 bases fit TRBD1. V lost 5 bases, J lost 2 bases, and 17 bases stayed unmatched. The CDR3 sequence is 18 residues long. Germline CDR1 is LGHNA and CDR2 is YSLEER. CDR3 sequence reads: CASSNRDSGHQLNYGYTF. In DNA form, the CDR3 reads TGCGCCAGCAGCAACCGGGACAGCGGACACCAGCTAAACTATGGCTACACCTTC.

The gene calls are TRBV4-2 and TRBJ2-3; D unclear. CDR3 size: 12 residues. V lost 10 bases to trimming and J lost 2 bases, with 10 bases between them. CDR1 LGHNA and CDR2 YNFKEQ come from the germline V gene. The CDR3 loop is CATGSYTDTQYF. Written as DNA, the CDR3 is TGTGCCACCGGGTCCTACACAGATACGCAGTATTTT.

V is TRBV2 and J is TRBJ2-2; D is perhaps TRBD2 (6 bases). Germline V gene data show CDR1 as SNHLY and CDR2 as FYNNEI. V was clipped by 6 bases and J by 1 base, with 15 bases between them. CDR3 length: 16 residues. The CDR3 sequence is CASRPTGGENTGELFF. The CDR3 bases are TGTGCCAGCAGGCCCACCGGAGGGGAGAACACCGGGGAGCTGTTTTTT.

The J gene is TRBJ2-7, the V gene TRBV7-2, with TRBD2 matching over 11 bases. V shed 4 bases, J shed 2 bases, and the junction held 7 bases outside the gene matches. The length of the CDR3 is 16 residues. CDR1 SGHTA and CDR2 FQGNSA come from the germline V gene. CDR3 coding DNA: TGTGCCAGCAGCTCCATACTAGCGGGGGTTACCTACGAGCAGTACTTC. Its protein is CASSSILAGVTYEQYF.

The chain employs TRBV12-3 or TRBV12-4 and TRBJ2-3; no clear D gene. The V gene lost 8 bases and the J gene lost 5 bases, with 20 bases spanning the gap. There are 15 residues in the CDR3. CDR3 amino acids: CASQTPRAWGDTQYF. The DNA of the CDR3 is TGTGCCAGCCAAACCCCAAGGGCTTGGGGAGATACGCAGTATTTT.

The chain combines TRBV5-4 with TRBJ2-7, with TRBD1 as a possible D gene (6 bases). Trimming shortened V by 3 bases and J by 3 bases, and 13 bases separated the two germline ends. The CDR3 is 14 residues long. Germline V gene lookup returns CDR1 SGHNT and CDR2 YYREEE (reference sequence). The CDR3: CASSSVQGYYEQYF. CDR3 nucleotide sequence: TGTGCCAGCAGCTCCGTCCAGGGGTACTACGAGCAGTACTTC.

In this sample, this clonotype turned up a few times. V gene TRBV12-3 or TRBV12-4 combines with J gene TRBJ1-6; 7 nucleotides agree with TRBD1. There are 15 residues in the CDR3. The ends lost 3 bases at V and 7 bases at J; junction bases unmatched: 6. The CDR3 protein is CASSLRGQPNSPLHF. CDR3 coding DNA: TGTGCCAGCAGTTTGAGGGGGCAACCAAATTCACCCCTCCACTTT.

V and J are TRBV2 and TRBJ1-4, with D perhaps TRBD1 (5 bases). The CDR3 runs to 12 residues. CDR1 and CDR2 (germline): SNHLY, FYNNEI. V lost 6 bases, J lost 10 bases, and 12 bases lay in between. The CDR3: CASRSPGGKLFF. CDR3 nucleotide sequence: TGTGCCAGCAGGTCACCCGGGGGAAAACTGTTTTTT. The complete variable domain, with remaining parts taken from reference TRBV2 and TRBJ1-4, reads EPEVTQTPSHQVTQMGQEVILRCVPISNHLYFYWYRQILGQKVEFLVSFYNNEISEKSEIFDDQFSVERPDGSNFTLKIRSTKLEDSAMYFCASRSPGGKLFFGSGTQLSVL.

The rearrangement uses TRBV3-1 and TRBJ2-1; 9 bases are a match to TRBD1. Trimming cost V 8 bases and J 10 bases; bases outside gene matches: 9. CDR1 is LGHDT and CDR2 is YNNKEL in the germline V gene (reference sequence). This CDR3 has 13 amino acids. The CDR3 reads CASGYRGRGEQFF. Written as DNA, the CDR3 is TGTGCCAGCGGATACAGGGGGCGGGGCGAGCAGTTCTTC.

This clonotype was counted a few times. This sequence joins TRBV5-1 and TRBJ1-1, with 7 bases aligning to TRBD1. Germline CDR1 is SGHRS and CDR2 is YFSETQ. The CDR3 has 17 amino acids. The trim removed 0 bases at V and 3 bases at J, leaving 11 bases unmatched. The CDR3 bases are TGCGCCAGCAGCTTGGATAGGGGGCGCATTTGGGACACTGAAGCTTTCTTT. Its protein is CASSLDRGRIWDTEAFF.

V usage is TRBV5-8 and J usage is TRBJ2-7; 7 positions agree with TRBD1. The CDR3 covers 16 residues. Germline CDR1 SGHTS, CDR2 YDEGEE. The junction had 10 bases not matched to a gene; V was cut back by 4 bases and J by 0 bases. The CDR3 spells CASSRRTGSISYEQYF. The CDR3 DNA reads TGTGCCAGCAGCCGACGGACAGGCTCGATCTCCTACGAGCAGTACTTC.

The CDR3 sequence: CASSDSGGNSPLHF. The CDR3 DNA follows: TGTGCCAGCAGTGATTCAGGGGGAAATTCACCCCTCCACTTT. The chain recombines TRBV25-1 with TRBJ1-6; 7 bases are shared with TRBD1. Germline V gives CDR1 MGHDK, CDR2 SYGVNS. After removal of 3 bases from V and 7 bases from J, the junction contained 3 bases not matched to a gene. The CDR3 has 14 amino acids.

The V and J genes are TRBV6-6 and TRBJ2-2; D gene uncertain. V gave up 5 bases and J gave up 3 bases, with 19 bases separating them. This CDR3 contains 17 residues. Germline V gene lookup returns CDR1 MNHNY and CDR2 SVGAGI (reference sequence). CDR3 nucleotides: TGTGCCAGCAGTCGTGCCGGAGCGAGGTTCGACACCGGGGAGCTGTTTTTT. Translating it yields CASSRAGARFDTGELFF.